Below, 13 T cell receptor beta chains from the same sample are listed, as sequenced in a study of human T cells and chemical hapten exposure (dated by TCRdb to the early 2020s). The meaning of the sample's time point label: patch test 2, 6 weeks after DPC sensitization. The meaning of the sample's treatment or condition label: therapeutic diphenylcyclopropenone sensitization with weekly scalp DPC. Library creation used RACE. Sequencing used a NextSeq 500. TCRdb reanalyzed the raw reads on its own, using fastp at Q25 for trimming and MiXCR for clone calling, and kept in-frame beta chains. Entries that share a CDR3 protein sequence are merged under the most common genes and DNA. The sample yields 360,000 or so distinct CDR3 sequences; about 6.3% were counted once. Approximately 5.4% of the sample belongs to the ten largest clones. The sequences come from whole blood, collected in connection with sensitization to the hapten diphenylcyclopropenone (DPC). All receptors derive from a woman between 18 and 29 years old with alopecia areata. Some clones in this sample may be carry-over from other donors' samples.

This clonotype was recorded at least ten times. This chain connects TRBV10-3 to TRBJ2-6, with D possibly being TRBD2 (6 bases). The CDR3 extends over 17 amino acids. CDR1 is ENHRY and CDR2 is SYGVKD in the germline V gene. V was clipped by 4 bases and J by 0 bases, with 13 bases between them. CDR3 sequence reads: CAISGGDSSSGANVLTF. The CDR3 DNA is TGTGCCATCAGTGGGGGGGATAGCAGCTCTGGGGCCAACGTCCTGACTTTC.

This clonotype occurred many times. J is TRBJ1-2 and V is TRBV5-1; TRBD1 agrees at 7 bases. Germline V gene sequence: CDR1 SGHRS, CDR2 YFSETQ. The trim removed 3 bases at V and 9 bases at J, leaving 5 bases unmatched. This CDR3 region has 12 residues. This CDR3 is CASSSQGLRYTF. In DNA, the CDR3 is TGCGCCAGCAGCTCACAGGGGTTGCGCTACACCTTC.

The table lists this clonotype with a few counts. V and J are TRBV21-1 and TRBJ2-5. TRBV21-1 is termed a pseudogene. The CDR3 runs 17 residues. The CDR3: CASSKPEHSLIQETQYF. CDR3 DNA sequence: TGTGCCAGCAGCAAACCGGAACACAGTCTGATCCAAGAGACCCAGTACTTC.

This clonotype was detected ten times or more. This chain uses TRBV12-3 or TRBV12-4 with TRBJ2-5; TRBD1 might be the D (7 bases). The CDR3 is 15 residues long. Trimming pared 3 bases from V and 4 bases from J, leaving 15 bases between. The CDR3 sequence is CASSFNDRDLETQYF. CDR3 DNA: TGTGCCAGCAGTTTCAACGACAGGGACTTAGAGACCCAGTACTTC.

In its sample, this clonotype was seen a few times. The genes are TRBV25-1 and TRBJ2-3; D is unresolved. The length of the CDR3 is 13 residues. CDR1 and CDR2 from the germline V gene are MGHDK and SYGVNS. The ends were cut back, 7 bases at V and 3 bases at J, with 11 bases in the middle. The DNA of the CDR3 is TGTGCCAGCACCCCCCCCGGAACAGATACGCAGTATTTT. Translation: CASTPPGTDTQYF.

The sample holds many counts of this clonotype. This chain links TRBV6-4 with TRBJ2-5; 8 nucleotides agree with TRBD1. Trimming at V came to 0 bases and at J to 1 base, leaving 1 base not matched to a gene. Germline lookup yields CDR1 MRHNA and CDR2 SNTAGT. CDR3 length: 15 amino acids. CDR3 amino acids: CASSDSTGGQETQYF. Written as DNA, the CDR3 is TGTGCCAGCAGTGACTCAACAGGGGGCCAAGAGACCCAGTACTTC.

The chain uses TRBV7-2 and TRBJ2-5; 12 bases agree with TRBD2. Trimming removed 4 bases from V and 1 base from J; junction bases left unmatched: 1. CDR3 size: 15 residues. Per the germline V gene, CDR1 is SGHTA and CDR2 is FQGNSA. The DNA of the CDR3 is TGTGCCAGCAGCTCGACTAGCGGGGGCCAAGAGACCCAGTACTTC. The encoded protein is CASSSTSGGQETQYF.

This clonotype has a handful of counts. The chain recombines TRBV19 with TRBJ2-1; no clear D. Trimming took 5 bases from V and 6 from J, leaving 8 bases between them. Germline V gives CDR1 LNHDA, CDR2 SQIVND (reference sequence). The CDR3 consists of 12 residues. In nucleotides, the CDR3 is TGTGCCAGTAGTGATCACGGCAATGAGCAGTTCTTC. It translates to CASSDHGNEQFF. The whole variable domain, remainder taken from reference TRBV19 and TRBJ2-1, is DGGITQSPKYLFRKEGQNVTLSCEQNLNHDAMYWYRQDPGQGLRLIYYSQIVNDFQKGDIAEGYSVSREKKESFPLTVTSAQKNPTAFYLCASSDHGNEQFFGPGTRLTVL.

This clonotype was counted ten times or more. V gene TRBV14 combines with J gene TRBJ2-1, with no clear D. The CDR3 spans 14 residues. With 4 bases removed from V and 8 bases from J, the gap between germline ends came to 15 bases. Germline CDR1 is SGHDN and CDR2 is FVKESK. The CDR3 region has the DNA TGTGCCAGCAGCCCCTTCCGGGTCAGCGATGAGCAGTTCTTC. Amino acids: CASSPFRVSDEQFF.

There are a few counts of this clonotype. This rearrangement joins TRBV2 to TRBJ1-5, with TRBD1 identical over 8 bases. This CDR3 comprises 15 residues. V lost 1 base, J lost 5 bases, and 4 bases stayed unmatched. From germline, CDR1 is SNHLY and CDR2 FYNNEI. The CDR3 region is CASSEETGAYQPQHF. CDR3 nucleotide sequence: TGTGCCAGCAGTGAAGAGACAGGGGCTTATCAGCCCCAGCATTTT.

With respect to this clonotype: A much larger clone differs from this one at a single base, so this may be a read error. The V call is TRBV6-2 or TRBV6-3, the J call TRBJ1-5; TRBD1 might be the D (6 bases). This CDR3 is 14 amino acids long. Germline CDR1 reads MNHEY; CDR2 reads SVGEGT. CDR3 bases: TGTGCCAGCAGCCATACAGGGTTCAATCAGCCCCGGCATTTT. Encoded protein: CASSHTGFNQPRHF.

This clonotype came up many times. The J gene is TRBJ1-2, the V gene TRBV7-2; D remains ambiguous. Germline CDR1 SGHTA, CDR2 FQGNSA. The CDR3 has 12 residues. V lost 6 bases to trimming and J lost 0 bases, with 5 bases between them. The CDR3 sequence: CASSRSNYGYTF. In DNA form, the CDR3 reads TGTGCCAGCAGTAGGTCTAACTATGGCTACACCTTC.

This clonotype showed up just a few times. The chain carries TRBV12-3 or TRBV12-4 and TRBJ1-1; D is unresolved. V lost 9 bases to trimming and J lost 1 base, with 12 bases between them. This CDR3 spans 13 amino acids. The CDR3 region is CASWASENTEAFF. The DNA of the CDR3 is TGTGCCAGTTGGGCCTCTGAGAACACTGAAGCTTTCTTT.